The entry that follows covers one TCR beta chain sequence. The CDR3 runs 11 residues. Germline lookup yields CDR1 SQVTM and CDR2 ANQGSEA. This record comes from a study of OX40 agonist ivuxolimab in advanced cancers. The data were produced by immunoSEQ multiplex PCR, yet TCRdb's version contains in-frame clones alone and is incomplete. The sample includes roughly 100,000 clones, roughly nine tenths of them seen just once. The sequence was obtained from an adult with an advanced solid tumor such as melanoma, head and neck, liver or kidney cancer. The chain combines TRBV29-1 with TRBJ2-7; TRBD1 is a possible D gene (6 bases). TRBJ2-1 explains the end of the DNA better; the J call may be wrong. Sequences were derived from CD4+ or CD8+ T cells sorted from blood, sampled in a trial of the OX40 agonist ivuxolimab. The CDR3: CSVETGNEQFF. CDR3 nucleotide sequence: TGCAGCGTTGAGACAGGTAATGAGCAGTTCTTC.